These T cell receptor beta chains were read from a single sample in a study of blood T cell repertoires in COVID-19. TCRdb keeps only in-frame clones here, not all; method: immunoSEQ multiplex PCR. The sample lists 150,000 to 200,000 clones; roughly 70% were seen once. Sequenced material: peripheral blood. These receptors all come from a woman over 75 with acute or convalescent COVID-19. Both conserved end residues are part of each CDR3. The D gene is left open where the match is weak. Only some rows state a clone size, as once, few, many or a class for expanded clones.

d_call: TRBD1
clone_size: once
j_call: TRBJ2-5
v_call: TRBV19
cdr3_aa: CASSIGTGGQETQYF
cdr3_nt: TGTGCCAGTAGTATAGGGACAGGGGGCCAAGAGACCCAGTACTTC

d_call: .
clone_size: .
j_call: TRBJ2-6
v_call: TRBV9
cdr3_aa: CASSTSSGANVLTF
cdr3_nt: TGTGCCAGCAGCACATCCTCTGGGGCCAACGTCCTGACTTTC

d_call: .
clone_size: .
j_call: TRBJ2-3
v_call: TRBV5-1
cdr3_aa: CASSLNRVADTQYF
cdr3_nt: TGCGCCAGCAGCTTAAACAGGGTGGCAGATACGCAGTATTTT

d_call: TRBD2
clone_size: .
j_call: TRBJ2-1
v_call: TRBV9
cdr3_aa: CASSSGTSGYNEQFF
cdr3_nt: TGTGCCAGCAGCTCCGGGACTAGTGGCTACAATGAGCAGTTCTTC

d_call: .
clone_size: .
j_call: TRBJ2-2
v_call: TRBV15
cdr3_aa: CATSRQGGIGELFF
cdr3_nt: TGTGCCACCAGCAGACAGGGGGGCATCGGGGAGCTGTTTTTT

d_call: .
clone_size: .
j_call: TRBJ2-3
v_call: TRBV12-3/TRBV12-4
cdr3_aa: CASSFHGEDTQYF
cdr3_nt: TGTGCCAGCAGTTTTCACGGGGAGGATACGCAGTATTTT

d_call: TRBD1
clone_size: .
j_call: TRBJ2-5
v_call: TRBV28
cdr3_aa: CASKIFRGRETQYF
cdr3_nt: TGTGCCAGCAAAATATTCAGGGGGCGAGAGACCCAGTACTTC

d_call: TRBD2
clone_size: .
j_call: TRBJ2-3
v_call: TRBV5-1
cdr3_aa: CASSWTSGPTDTQYF
cdr3_nt: TGCGCCAGCAGCTGGACTAGCGGGCCCACAGATACGCAGTATTTT

d_call: TRBD2
clone_size: .
j_call: TRBJ2-5
v_call: TRBV28
cdr3_aa: CASSLPSGRGTQYF
cdr3_nt: TGTGCCAGCAGTTTGCCTAGCGGGAGGGGGACCCAGTACTTC

d_call: .
clone_size: .
j_call: TRBJ1-1
v_call: TRBV6-5
cdr3_aa: CASSTTVEAFF
cdr3_nt: TGTGCCAGCAGTACGACAGTTGAAGCTTTCTTT

d_call: .
clone_size: .
j_call: TRBJ1-4
v_call: TRBV27
cdr3_aa: CASSLVRGGKLFF
cdr3_nt: TGTGCCAGCAGTTTAGTAAGGGGTGGGAAACTGTTTTTT

d_call: TRBD1
clone_size: once
j_call: TRBJ1-2
v_call: TRBV4-1
cdr3_aa: CASSQDSGQGAYGYTF
cdr3_nt: TGCGCCAGCAGCCAAGACTCGGGACAGGGGGCGTATGGCTACACCTTC

d_call: .
clone_size: .
j_call: TRBJ2-7
v_call: TRBV7-9
cdr3_aa: CASSLGLYVPYEQYF
cdr3_nt: TGTGCCAGCAGCCTAGGACTCTACGTCCCCTACGAGCAGTACTTC

d_call: TRBD2
clone_size: .
j_call: TRBJ2-1
v_call: TRBV18
cdr3_aa: CASSPTSGRINEQFF
cdr3_nt: TGTGCCAGCTCACCGACTAGCGGGAGGATCAATGAGCAGTTCTTC

d_call: TRBD1
clone_size: .
j_call: TRBJ1-2
v_call: TRBV3-1/TRBV3-2
cdr3_aa: CASSQGWDRNYGYTF
cdr3_nt: TGTGCCAGCAGCCAAGGTTGGGACAGAAACTATGGCTACACCTTC

d_call: .
clone_size: few
j_call: TRBJ1-1
v_call: TRBV4-1
cdr3_aa: CASSQDRGTEAFF
cdr3_nt: TGCGCCAGCAGCCAAGATCGAGGCACTGAAGCTTTCTTT

d_call: .
clone_size: .
j_call: TRBJ2-5
v_call: TRBV19
cdr3_aa: CASSVLGAVRQETQYF
cdr3_nt: TGTGCCAGTAGTGTCCTGGGGGCCGTGCGTCAAGAGACCCAGTACTTC